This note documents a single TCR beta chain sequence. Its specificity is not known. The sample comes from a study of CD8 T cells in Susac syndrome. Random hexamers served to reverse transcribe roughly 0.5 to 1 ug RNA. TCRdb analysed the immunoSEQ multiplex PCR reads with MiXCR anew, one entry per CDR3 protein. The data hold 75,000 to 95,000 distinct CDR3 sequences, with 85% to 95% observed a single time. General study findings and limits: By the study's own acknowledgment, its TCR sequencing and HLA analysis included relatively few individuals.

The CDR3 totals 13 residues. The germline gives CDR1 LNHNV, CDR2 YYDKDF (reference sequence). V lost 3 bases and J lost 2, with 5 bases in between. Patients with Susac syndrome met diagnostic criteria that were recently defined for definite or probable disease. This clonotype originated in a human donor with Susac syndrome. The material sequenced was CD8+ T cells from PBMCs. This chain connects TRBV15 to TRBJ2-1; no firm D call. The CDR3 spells CATSSGTYNEQFF. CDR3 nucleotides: TGTGCCACCAGCAGTGGAACCTACAATGAGCAGTTCTTC.